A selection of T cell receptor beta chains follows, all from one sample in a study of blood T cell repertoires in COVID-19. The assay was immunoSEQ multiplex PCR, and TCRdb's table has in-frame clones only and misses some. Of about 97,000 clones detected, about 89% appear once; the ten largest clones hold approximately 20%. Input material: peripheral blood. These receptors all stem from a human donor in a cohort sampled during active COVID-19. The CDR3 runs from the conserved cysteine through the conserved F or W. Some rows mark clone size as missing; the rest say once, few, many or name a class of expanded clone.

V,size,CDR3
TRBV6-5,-,CASRVQGTEAFF
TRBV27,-,CASRSSGARGGQYF
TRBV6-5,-,CASRWSGGNTEAFF
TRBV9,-,CASSVGAGGPTDTQYF
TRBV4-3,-,CASSQKSGTVYNSPLHF
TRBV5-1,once,CASSLGGRLAGVYEQYF
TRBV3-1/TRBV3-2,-,CASSQASGGFSSGNTIYF
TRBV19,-,CASSGGGTSGSWTDTQYF
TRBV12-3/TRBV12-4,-,CASRRGVSYEQYF
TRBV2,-,CASSVRSGNQPQHF
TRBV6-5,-,CASSYGGAAGGYTF
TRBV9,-,CASSEGGRQETQYF
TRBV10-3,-,CAISENRDRGPDYGYTF
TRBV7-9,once,CASSKQLAGQLYEQYF
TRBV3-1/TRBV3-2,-,CASSPRASGRASYNEQFF
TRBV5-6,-,CASSLYRGSSTDTQYF
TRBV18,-,CASSPSQGRTKNEKLFF
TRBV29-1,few,CSVERGLRSVDGYTF
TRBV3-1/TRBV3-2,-,CASSQVRGPNSGNTIYF
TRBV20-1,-,CSAGTGYEQYF
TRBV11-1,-,CASSPRGATNTEAFF
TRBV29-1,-,CSVGGNGYTF
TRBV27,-,CASSLSSAYNEQFF
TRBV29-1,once,CSGTGTGKSGQFF
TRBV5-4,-,CASSLGGSSYNSPLHF
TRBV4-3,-,CASSPGFTDNYGYTF
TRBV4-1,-,CASRATGVGANVLTF
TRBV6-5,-,CASNVQGSNSPLHF
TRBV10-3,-,CAIRKDRDDSPLHF
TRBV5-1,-,CASSLVGLVAGAPNFAEAFF
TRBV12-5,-,CASGPRDSHHPTQYF
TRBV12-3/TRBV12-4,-,CASTSDRVRAQHF
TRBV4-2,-,CASSQVLGQGAEEQYF
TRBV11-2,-,CASSSTGIDTEAFF
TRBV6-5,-,CASSTYLEAFF
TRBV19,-,CASSITTGAYEQYF
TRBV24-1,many,CATSDPVDNQPQHF
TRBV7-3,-,CASSLTRGSYNEQFF
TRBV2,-,CASRGTGAYGYTF
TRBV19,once,CASSKPRDRAGANVLTF
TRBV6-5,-,CASSYLGSGGEQYF
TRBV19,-,CASKGDPGTGFTGNTIYF
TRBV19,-,CASSTPRGGETQYF
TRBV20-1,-,CSASEGRYGYTF
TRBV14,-,CASSLPRGRETQYF
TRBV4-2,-,CASSPRATSGIDTQYF
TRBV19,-,CASSILPMSNQPQHF
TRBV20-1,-,CSAGGGGTGVIETQYF
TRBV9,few,CASSVNPTGRGGADGDTQYF
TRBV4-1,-,CASSQDLREGGPQHF
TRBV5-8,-,CASSSAGGRADDEQFF
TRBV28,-,CASSLPVGGDRGNIQYF
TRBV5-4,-,CASSLTTISTDTQYF
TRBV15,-,CATSRTPSSEQYF
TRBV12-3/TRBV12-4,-,CASSFLPGGTQYF